Sequencing of this TCR beta chain was carried out in a study of blood T cell repertoires in COVID-19. Germline lookup yields CDR1 KGHDR and CDR2 SFDVKD. J lost 5 bases, V lost 4 bases, and 8 bases had no gene match. The CDR3 extends over 18 amino acids. Per the authors' pipeline: Amplified reference gene primers provided the basis for estimating nucleated cell counts. Sequencing was performed with immunoSEQ multiplex PCR; in TCRdb, only in-frame clones are kept and a portion is missing. That table is the source of V, J and clone size, and D and trimming were worked out from the DNA. The data contain approximately 150,000 clones, around 82% of them seen just once; the ten biggest clones take up approximately 18%.

The clonotype originates from a woman aged 65 to 85 who had recovered from COVID-19. Sequencing was performed on peripheral blood. V usage is TRBV24-1 and J usage is TRBJ2-3, with 16 bases identical to TRBD2. CDR3 sequence: CATSEQGLAGGWLDTQYF. The CDR3 DNA follows: TGTGCCACCAGTGAGCAGGGACTAGCGGGAGGGTGGCTAGATACGCAGTATTTT.